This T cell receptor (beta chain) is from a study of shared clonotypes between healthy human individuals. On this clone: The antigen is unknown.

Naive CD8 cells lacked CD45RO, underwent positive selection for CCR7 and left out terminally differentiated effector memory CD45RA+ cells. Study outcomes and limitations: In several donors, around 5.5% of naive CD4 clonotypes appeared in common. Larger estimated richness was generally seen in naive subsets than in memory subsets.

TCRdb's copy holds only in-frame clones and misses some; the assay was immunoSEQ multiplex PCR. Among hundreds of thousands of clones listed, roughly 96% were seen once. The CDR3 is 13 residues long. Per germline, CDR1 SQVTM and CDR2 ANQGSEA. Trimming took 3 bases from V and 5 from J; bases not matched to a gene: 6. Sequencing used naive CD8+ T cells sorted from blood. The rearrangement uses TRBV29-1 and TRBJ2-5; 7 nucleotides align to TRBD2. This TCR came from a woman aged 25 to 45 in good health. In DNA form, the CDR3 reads TGCAGCGTTGACCGGGGGGAAGGCGAGACCCAGTACTTC. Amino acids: CSVDRGEGETQYF. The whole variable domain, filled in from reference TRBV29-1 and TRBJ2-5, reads SAVISQKPSRDICQRGTSLTIQCQVDSQVTMMFWYRQQPGQSLTLIATANQGSEATYESGFVIDKFPISRPNLTFSTLTVSNMSPEDSSIYLCSVDRGEGETQYFGPGTRLLVL.